The source of this T cell receptor beta chain is a study of T cell repertoires in cytomegalovirus infection. After removal of 7 bases from V and 5 bases from J, the junction contained 6 bases not matched to a gene. Germline CDR1 reads LNHDA; CDR2 reads SQIVND (reference sequence). The CDR3 extends over 13 amino acids. A single record per CDR3 protein comes from TCRdb applying MiXCR to the reads. The profile shows about 260,000 distinct CDR3 sequences, over 8% of them singletons. Material for sequencing was PBMCs. The source is a human donor in good health (CMV status not recorded). Some clones in this sample may be carry-over from other donors' samples. J is TRBJ2-5 and V is TRBV19; TRBD2 agrees at 8 bases. The CDR3 loop is CASTPRGGETQYF. Written as DNA, the CDR3 is TGTGCCAGTACCCCACGGGGGGGTGAGACCCAGTACTTC.